The source of this T cell receptor beta chain is a study of human T cells and chemical hapten exposure. Study-wide results and limits: Expanded TCRs made up significantly more big CDR3 similarity clusters than controls did.

Per germline, CDR1 KGHSH and CDR2 LQKENI. Trimming cost V 6 bases and J 0 bases, with 8 bases left between them. The CDR3 totals 13 residues. About this clonotype: Its specificity is unknown.

In TCRdb, the RACE reads were re-called with MiXCR into one record per CDR3 protein. The sample has around 340,000 distinct CDR3 sequences, 5.5% to 8% seen once. Time point: patch test 1, 2 weeks after DPC sensitization. Treatment given: therapeutic diphenylcyclopropenone sensitization with weekly scalp DPC. Here the sequenced sample was whole blood, taken in connection with sensitization to the hapten diphenylcyclopropenone (DPC). This clonotype was obtained from a young woman with alopecia areata. Some clones in this sample may be carry-over from other donors' samples. The chain employs TRBV18 and TRBJ1-1; D ambiguous. The CDR3 sequence: CASSGDMNTEAFF. CDR3 bases: TGTGCCAGCTCCGGCGACATGAACACTGAAGCTTTCTTT.